This entry features one T cell receptor (beta chain) sequence. Its specificity is not known. This CDR3 is built from 16 residues. J was trimmed by 4 bases and V by 5 bases; bases with no gene match: 11. CDR1 SGHRS and CDR2 YFSETQ come from the germline V gene. The sample originates from a study of CD4 T cells in relation to SARS-CoV-2 and coronaviruses. Turning to the study itself: TCR beta CDR3s were sequenced after approximately 11-day antigen culture of PBMCs.

TCRdb's copy holds only in-frame clones and misses some; the assay was immunoSEQ multiplex PCR. The data show about 26,000 clones, roughly 73% seen once. Study conclusions and caveats: Pre-pandemic and post-infection samples never came from the same donor. Compared with monoreactive clones, crossreactive clones showed significantly weaker SARS-CoV-2 expansion.

CD4+ T cells from unexposed donors were obtained before the COVID-19 pandemic (2011-2018). CD4+ T cells were isolated from the cells after 10 days of culture. Unexposed-donor CD4+ T cells were probed with SARS-CoV-2 S/N and four cold-coronavirus spikes, cells permitting. The gene calls are TRBV5-1 and TRBJ2-7, with 11 bases lining up with TRBD2. Sequenced: CD4+ T cells from PBMCs, cultured in vitro. This TCR came from a human donor in good health. The CDR3 region is CASSFGTSGSNYEQYF. DNA for the CDR3: TGCGCCAGCAGTTTTGGGACTAGCGGTTCAAATTACGAGCAGTACTTC.